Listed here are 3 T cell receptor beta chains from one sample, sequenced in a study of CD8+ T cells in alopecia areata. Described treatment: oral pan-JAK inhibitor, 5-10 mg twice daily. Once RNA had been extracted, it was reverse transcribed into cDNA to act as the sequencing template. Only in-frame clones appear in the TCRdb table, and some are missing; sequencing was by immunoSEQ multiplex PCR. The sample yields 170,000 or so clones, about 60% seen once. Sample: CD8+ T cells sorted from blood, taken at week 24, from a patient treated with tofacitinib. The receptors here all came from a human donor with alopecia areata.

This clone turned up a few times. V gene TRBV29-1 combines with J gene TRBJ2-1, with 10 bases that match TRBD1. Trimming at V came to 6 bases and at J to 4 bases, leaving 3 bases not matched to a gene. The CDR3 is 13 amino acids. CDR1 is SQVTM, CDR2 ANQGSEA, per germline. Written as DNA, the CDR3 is TGCAGCGTCGGGACAGGGGCGTACAATGAGCAGTTCTTC. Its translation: CSVGTGAYNEQFF.

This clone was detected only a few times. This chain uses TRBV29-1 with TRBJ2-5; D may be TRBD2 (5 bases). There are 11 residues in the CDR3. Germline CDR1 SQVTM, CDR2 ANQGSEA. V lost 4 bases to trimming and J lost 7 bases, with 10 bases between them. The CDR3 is CSVVLEGTQYF. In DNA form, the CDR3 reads TGCAGCGTTGTACTAGAGGGGACCCAGTACTTC.

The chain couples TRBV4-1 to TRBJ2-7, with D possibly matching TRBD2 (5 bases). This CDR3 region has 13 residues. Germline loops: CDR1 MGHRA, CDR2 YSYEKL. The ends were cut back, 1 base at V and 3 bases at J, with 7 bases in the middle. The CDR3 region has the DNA TGCGCCAGCAGCCAAGTCGGGAACTACGAGCAGTACTTC. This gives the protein CASSQVGNYEQYF.